This is a list of T cell receptor beta chains from one sample in a study of glioma-infiltrating T cells. MiXCR, applied by TCRdb to the multiplex PCR reads, yields one record per CDR3 protein. In the table there are about 99,000 distinct CDR3 sequences, approximately 28% of which are singletons. The sequenced sample was glioma tissue, nonneoplastic brain tissue, or PBMCs (not recorded which). These receptors were taken from a human donor with low-grade glioma or glioblastoma, undergoing nonglioma brain surgery, or in good health (not recorded which). The conserved cysteine and the conserved F or W are not part of the CDR3 here.

V: TRBV7-2
CDR3: ASSLALEGTEAF

V: TRBV6-1
CDR3: ASSSRGGPHEQY

V: TRBV4-1
CDR3: ASSSRGNRLFSGNTIY

V: TRBV12-3/TRBV12-4
CDR3: ASSFEASNQPQH

V: TRBV7-9
CDR3: ASSLRKSYNSPLH

V: TRBV6-1
CDR3: ASSPRDRYNEQF

V: TRBV18
CDR3: ASSPPSGQETQY

V: TRBV29-1
CDR3: SVSALPTTGELF

V: TRBV18
CDR3: ASSPPAAPYNEQF

V: TRBV4-3
CDR3: ASSQREGDTQY

V: TRBV6-1
CDR3: ASGEIRDQPQH

V: TRBV9
CDR3: ASSSGQVHGYT

V: TRBV7-2
CDR3: ASSPVNLAGGLNYEQY

V: TRBV7-6
CDR3: ASSLSGSTSGRGEQF

V: TRBV28
CDR3: ASSLGGRESTEAF

V: TRBV7-6
CDR3: ASSLAVEDEQF

V: TRBV7-8
CDR3: ASSLGSEQGYAEAF

V: TRBV28
CDR3: ASSLSRSHPYEQY

V: TRBV6-1
CDR3: ASTGLAGKRSSYEQY

V: TRBV2
CDR3: ARRDRTNQPQY

V: TRBV24-1
CDR3: ATSDLPGTGETQY

V: TRBV10-3
CDR3: AINQEREETQY

V: TRBV6-1
CDR3: ASSWASDSTDTQY

V: TRBV18
CDR3: ASSPYSGGPGSYNEQF

V: TRBV9
CDR3: ASSVDLSHQETQY

V: TRBV29-1
CDR3: SVEEGYEQY

V: TRBV7-2
CDR3: ASSFPGETQY

V: TRBV7-2
CDR3: ASSPSGPTDTQY

V: TRBV20-1
CDR3: SARVGKDLNYGYT

V: TRBV6-1
CDR3: ASSFRQGNSPLH

V: TRBV12-3/TRBV12-4
CDR3: ASRIAGPLSGNTIY

V: TRBV25-1
CDR3: ASSEYFGSSTDTQY

V: TRBV30
CDR3: AWRAWGDTEAF

V: TRBV7-3
CDR3: ASSLSNTGELF

V: TRBV19
CDR3: ASRPTVAGLDSPLH

V: TRBV6-4
CDR3: ASSDGHSGNTIY

V: TRBV20-1
CDR3: SAGLPGAKNIQY

V: TRBV7-2
CDR3: ASSPPGVPGGDTQY

V: TRBV15
CDR3: ATSRSRGAGEQY

V: TRBV15
CDR3: ATSTRANQPQH